These T cell receptor beta chains were read from a single sample in a study of Ad26.COV2.S vaccination and SARS-CoV-2 variants. Clones were read by immunoSEQ multiplex PCR, and TCRdb kept only the in-frame ones, dropping some. The table has a few hundred thousand clones, 80% to 90% seen once. This sample comprised peripheral blood, obtained in a trial of Ad26.COV2.S vaccine versus placebo. Receptors originate from a person aged 18-65 years who received the Ad26.COV2.S COVID-19 vaccine or a placebo. CDR3s include the opening cysteine and the closing phenylalanine or tryptophan. D genes are given only for firm matches. Some rows have no size entry. The others give once, few or many, or a class for an expanded clone.

cdr3_aa,cdr3_nt,j_call,clone_size,d_call,v_call
CASSLWGDQETQYF,TGTGCCAGCAGTTTATGGGGGGACCAAGAGACCCAGTACTTC,TRBJ2-5,NA,NA,TRBV27
CASSRWTSGGAGDTQYF,TGTGCCAGCAGCCGGTGGACTAGCGGGGGGGCAGGGGATACGCAGTATTTT,TRBJ2-3,NA,TRBD2,TRBV5-4
CAISRDSAYNEQFF,TGTGCCATCAGTAGGGACAGCGCCTACAATGAGCAGTTCTTC,TRBJ2-1,NA,TRBD1,TRBV10-3
CASSPTGGGTEAFF,TGTGCCAGCAGTCCGACAGGGGGAGGCACTGAAGCTTTCTTT,TRBJ1-1,NA,TRBD1,TRBV6-5
CASRQTKMNTEAFF,TGTGCCAGCAGGCAGACGAAAATGAACACTGAAGCTTTCTTT,TRBJ1-1,few,NA,TRBV6-5
CASSLPAGEVDTQYF,TGTGCCAGCAGCCTCCCGGCAGGGGAGGTCGATACGCAGTATTTT,TRBJ2-3,NA,NA,TRBV7-9
CASSGLRGHEQYF,TGTGCCAGCAGCGGTCTTCGGGGCCACGAGCAGTACTTC,TRBJ2-7,NA,NA,TRBV9
CASSTGTGGREQYF,TGTGCCAGCAGCACCGGGACAGGTGGGCGCGAGCAGTACTTC,TRBJ2-7,NA,TRBD1,TRBV9
CASSQTETSGGASDTQYF,TGCGCCAGCAGCCAAACCGAAACCAGCGGGGGGGCGTCAGATACGCAGTATTTT,TRBJ2-3,NA,TRBD2,TRBV4-3
CASSLAPESYEQYF,TGTGCCAGCAGCTTAGCGCCCGAGTCCTACGAGCAGTACTTC,TRBJ2-7,NA,NA,TRBV7-9
CASSYSMGQSYGYTF,TGTGCCAGCAGTTACTCGATGGGGCAGTCCTATGGCTACACCTTC,TRBJ1-2,NA,NA,TRBV6-5
CASSPGPAYEQFF,TGTGCCAGCAGCCCGGGACCTGCTTATGAGCAGTTCTTC,TRBJ2-1,NA,NA,TRBV12-3/TRBV12-4
CASSLRGQGNTEAFF,TGCGCCAGCAGCTTGCGGGGCCAGGGCAACACTGAAGCTTTCTTT,TRBJ1-1,NA,NA,TRBV5-1
CATQPRGLSRYEQYF,TGTGCCACTCAACCGCGGGGGCTGTCCCGCTACGAGCAGTACTTC,TRBJ2-7,NA,NA,TRBV10-3
CSVEVSGTPEQFF,TGCAGCGTTGAAGTATCCGGGACACCGGAGCAGTTCTTC,TRBJ2-1,NA,NA,TRBV29-1
CASGQANTGELFF,TGTGCCAGCGGGCAGGCGAACACCGGGGAGCTGTTTTTT,TRBJ2-2,NA,NA,TRBV6-5
CASSMIPHSNQPQHF,TGTGCCAGTAGTATGATCCCGCATAGCAATCAGCCCCAGCATTTT,TRBJ1-5,NA,NA,TRBV19
CAWSRTHHHF,TGTGCCTGGAGTCGGACGCACCATCACTTC,TRBJ2-7,NA,NA,TRBV30
CAWSRDGNSPLHF,TGTGCCTGGAGCCGGGACGGTAATTCACCCCTCCACTTT,TRBJ1-6,once,NA,TRBV30
CASGLWDNYNEQFF,TGTGCTAGTGGTTTGTGGGACAACTACAATGAGCAGTTCTTC,TRBJ2-1,few,NA,TRBV12-5
CASSIGLAGIGDEQFF,TGTGCCAGTAGTATCGGGTTGGCAGGTATCGGGGATGAGCAGTTCTTC,TRBJ2-1,NA,NA,TRBV19
CASSQDVGSTDTQYF,TGTGCCAGCAGCCAAGATGTGGGCAGCACAGATACGCAGTATTTT,TRBJ2-3,NA,NA,TRBV3-1/TRBV3-2
CAWSGGQGANEKLFF,TGTGCCTGGAGTGGGGGACAGGGGGCTAATGAAAAACTGTTTTTT,TRBJ1-4,NA,TRBD1,TRBV30
CASSLGSESEQQETQYF,TGTGCCAGCAGCTTAGGGTCGGAGTCAGAGCAACAAGAGACCCAGTACTTC,TRBJ2-5,NA,NA,TRBV13
CASGPGQTNEKLFF,TGTGCTAGTGGCCCGGGACAGACTAATGAAAAACTGTTTTTT,TRBJ1-4,NA,TRBD1,TRBV12-5
CATTNREGGYTF,TGTGCCACCACCAATAGGGAGGGTGGCTACACCTTC,TRBJ1-2,NA,NA,TRBV15
CASSQDRAPNTEAFF,TGCGCCAGCAGCCAAGATCGCGCTCCGAACACTGAAGCTTTCTTT,TRBJ1-1,NA,NA,TRBV4-3
CATSRDPTVGYGYTF,TGTGCCACCAGCAGAGATCCCACAGTTGGCTATGGCTACACCTTC,TRBJ1-2,NA,NA,TRBV15
CASSTDMTSTDTQYF,TGTGCCAGCTCTACCGATATGACTAGCACAGATACGCAGTATTTT,TRBJ2-3,NA,NA,TRBV6-5
CASSQVGNTEAFF,TGCGCCAGCAGCCAAGTTGGGAACACTGAAGCTTTCTTT,TRBJ1-1,NA,NA,TRBV4-1
CASSMRGNTEAFF,TGTGCCAGTAGTATGAGAGGGAACACTGAAGCTTTCTTT,TRBJ1-1,few,NA,TRBV19
CSSEVGETQYF,TGCAGCTCTGAGGTGGGGGAGACCCAGTACTTC,TRBJ2-5,NA,NA,TRBV29-1
CATSRGANTEAFF,TGTGCCACCAGCAGGGGGGCGAACACTGAAGCTTTCTTT,TRBJ1-1,NA,NA,TRBV15
CASSLRRNYGYTF,TGTGCCAGCAGTTTGCGTCGTAACTATGGCTACACCTTC,TRBJ1-2,once,NA,TRBV12-3/TRBV12-4
CASSPRVNTEAFF,TGTGCCAGCAGCCCAAGGGTGAACACTGAAGCTTTCTTT,TRBJ1-1,NA,NA,TRBV9
CASSQEGSGATDTQYF,TGCGCCAGCAGCCAAGAGGGCTCGGGAGCCACAGATACGCAGTATTTT,TRBJ2-3,NA,NA,TRBV4-3
CASSQYGVRDYGYTF,TGTGCCAGCAGCCAATATGGTGTCAGGGACTATGGCTACACCTTC,TRBJ1-2,NA,NA,TRBV3-1/TRBV3-2
CASSQDPQAGVGANVLTF,TGCGCCAGCAGCCAAGATCCCCAGGCGGGGGTAGGGGCCAACGTCCTGACTTTC,TRBJ2-6,few,TRBD2,TRBV4-3
CASSIGTGKGYNEQFF,TGTGCCAGCAGCATCGGGACAGGGAAGGGGTACAATGAGCAGTTCTTC,TRBJ2-1,once,TRBD1,TRBV5-4
CASSPGTGPNTEAFF,TGCGCCAGCAGCCCTGGAACAGGGCCTAACACTGAAGCTTTCTTT,TRBJ1-1,NA,NA,TRBV5-1
CASSQDRVGVQETQYF,TGCGCCAGCAGCCAAGACCGAGTTGGAGTCCAAGAGACCCAGTACTTC,TRBJ2-5,NA,NA,TRBV4-3
CASSESTGTGIGYTF,TGTGCCAGCAGTGAATCCACCGGGACAGGGATCGGCTACACCTTC,TRBJ1-2,NA,TRBD1,TRBV25-1
CASSYLDRQETQYF,TGTGCCAGCAGTTACTTGGACAGACAAGAGACCCAGTACTTC,TRBJ2-5,NA,NA,TRBV6-6
CASSQRNQPQHF,TGTGCCAGCAGCCAGAGGAATCAGCCCCAGCATTTT,TRBJ1-5,few,NA,TRBV3-1/TRBV3-2
CASSFILTTNEKLFF,TGTGCCAGCAGTTTTATTCTAACGACTAATGAAAAACTGTTTTTT,TRBJ1-4,NA,NA,TRBV28